Included here is one TCR beta chain sequence, with context. The data stem from a study of cytomegalovirus exposure and HLA in healthy donors. The primer mix had 60 Vbeta and 13 Jbeta primers. Assay used: immunoSEQ multiplex PCR; TCRdb lists only in-frame clones, some missing. This table holds about 97,000 clones, 55% to 80% found once. V lost 0 bases to trimming and J lost 5 bases, with 13 bases between them. Germline V gene data show CDR1 as MGHRA and CDR2 as YSYEKL. This CDR3 contains 15 residues. The genes are TRBV4-1 and TRBJ1-2; the D is unclear. Sequencing used PBMCs. This sequence originates from a man in his forties in good health and CMV-seronegative. Written as DNA, the CDR3 is TGCGCCAGCAGCCAAGAGACGGGAGGGCGATATGGCTACACCTTC. This encodes CASSQETGGRYGYTF.